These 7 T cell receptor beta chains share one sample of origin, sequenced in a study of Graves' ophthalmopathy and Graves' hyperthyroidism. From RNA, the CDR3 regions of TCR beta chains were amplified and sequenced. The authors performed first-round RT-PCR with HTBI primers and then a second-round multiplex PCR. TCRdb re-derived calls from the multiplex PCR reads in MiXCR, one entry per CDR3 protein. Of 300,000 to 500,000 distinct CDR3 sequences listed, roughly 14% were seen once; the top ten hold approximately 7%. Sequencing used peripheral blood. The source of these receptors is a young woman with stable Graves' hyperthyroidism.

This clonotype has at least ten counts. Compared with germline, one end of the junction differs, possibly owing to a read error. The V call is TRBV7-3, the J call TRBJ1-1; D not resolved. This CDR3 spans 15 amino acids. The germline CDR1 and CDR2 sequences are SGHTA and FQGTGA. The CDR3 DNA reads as TGTGCCAGCAGCTTAAGTGGTGGTGTGGGCACTGAAGCTTCCTTT. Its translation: CASSLSGGVGTEASF. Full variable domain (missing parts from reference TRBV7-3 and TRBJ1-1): GAGVSQTPSNKVTEKGKYVELRCDPISGHTALYWYRQSLGQGPEFLIYFQGTGAADDSGLPNDRFFAVRPEGSVSTLKIQRTERGDSAVYLCASSLSGGVGTEASFGQGTRLTVV.

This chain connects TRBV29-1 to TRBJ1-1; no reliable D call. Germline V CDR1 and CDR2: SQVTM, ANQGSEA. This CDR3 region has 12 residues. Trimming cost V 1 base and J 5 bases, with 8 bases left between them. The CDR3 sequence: CSVEGVVTEAFF. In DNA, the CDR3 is TGCAGCGTTGAAGGGGTGGTTACTGAAGCTTTCTTT.

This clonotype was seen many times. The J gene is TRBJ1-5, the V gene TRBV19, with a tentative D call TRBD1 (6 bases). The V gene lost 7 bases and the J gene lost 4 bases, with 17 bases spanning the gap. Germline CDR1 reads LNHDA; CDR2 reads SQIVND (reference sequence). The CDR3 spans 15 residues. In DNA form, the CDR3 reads TGTGCCAGTACCTCAACAGGGAAGGGAAATCAGCCCCAGCATTTT. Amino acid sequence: CASTSTGKGNQPQHF.

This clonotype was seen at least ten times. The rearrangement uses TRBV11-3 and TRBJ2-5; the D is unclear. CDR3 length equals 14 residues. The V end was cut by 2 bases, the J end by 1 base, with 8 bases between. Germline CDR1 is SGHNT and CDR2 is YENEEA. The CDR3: CASSLPSSQETQYF. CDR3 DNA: TGTGCCAGCAGCTTACCAAGCAGCCAAGAGACCCAGTACTTC.

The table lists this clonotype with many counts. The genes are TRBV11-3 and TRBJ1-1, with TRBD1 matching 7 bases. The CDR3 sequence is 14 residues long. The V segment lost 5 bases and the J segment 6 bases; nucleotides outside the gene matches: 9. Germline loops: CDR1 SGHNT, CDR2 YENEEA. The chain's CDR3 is CASSATGWGPEAFF. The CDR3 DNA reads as TGTGCCAGCAGCGCGACAGGGTGGGGCCCTGAAGCTTTCTTT.

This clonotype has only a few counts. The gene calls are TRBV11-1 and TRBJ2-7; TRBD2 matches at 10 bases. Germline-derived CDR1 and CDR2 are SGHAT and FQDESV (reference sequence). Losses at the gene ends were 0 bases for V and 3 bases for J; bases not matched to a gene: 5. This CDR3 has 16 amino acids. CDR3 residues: CASSLAVASGGYEQYF. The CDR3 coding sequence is TGTGCCAGCAGCTTAGCGGTAGCTAGCGGGGGCTACGAGCAGTACTTC.

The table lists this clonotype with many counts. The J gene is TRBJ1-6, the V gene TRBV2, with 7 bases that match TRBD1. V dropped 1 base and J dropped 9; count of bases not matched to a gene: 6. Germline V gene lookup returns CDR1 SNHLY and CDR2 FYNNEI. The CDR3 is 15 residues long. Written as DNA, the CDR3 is TGTGCCAGCAGTGAAGGGGGACAGACAGGTTCACCCCTCCACTTT. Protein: CASSEGGQTGSPLHF.